This entry is about one T cell receptor (beta chain). Its antigen is unidentified. This table comes from immunoSEQ multiplex PCR, and its TCRdb copy is limited to in-frame clones, with some not included. The sample holds 9,500 to 13,000 clones; over 80% are singletons and the top ten take roughly 7.1%. The data derive from a study of somatic mutations in cytotoxic T cells in rheumatoid arthritis. Whole-study findings and limits: Age-matched healthy controls and rheumatoid arthritis patients had CD8+ T-cell clonality that did not differ significantly. Only rheumatoid arthritis patients, not healthy controls, showed CD8+ clonality increasing with age.

With 5 bases removed from V and 3 bases from J, the gap between germline ends came to 16 bases. CDR3 length equals 15 residues. CDR1 is LNHDA and CDR2 is SQIVND in the germline V gene (reference sequence). The receptor was derived from an adult with rheumatoid arthritis. Source material: CD8+ T cells sorted from blood. The rearrangement links TRBV19 to TRBJ1-1; D gene unclear. The CDR3 reads CASSAIHVADTEAFF. The CDR3 DNA sequence: TGTGCCAGTAGTGCGATCCACGTTGCTGACACTGAAGCTTTCTTT.